This T cell receptor (beta chain) was observed in a study of cytomegalovirus exposure and HLA in healthy donors (dated by TCRdb to about 2017). About the full investigation: An earlier analysis of 550 to 700 of the donors reported approximately 290 Gb of sequence data and 117 million unique TCR beta sequences from about 180 million T cells. Roughly 300 gigabases of sequencing data and approximately 85 million unique TCR sequences were included in an early release covering roughly 600 HLA-typed donors. The genetic ancestry cluster associated with self-reported Caucasian donors included 81% of the roughly 400 genotyped donors. The study aimed to test whether signatures of past pathogen exposure could be identified by cataloging public T cell receptors. The study used immunosequencing to profile the T cell repertoires of approximately 630 subjects and linked those repertoires to cytomegalovirus serostatus. Along with the 666-subject first cohort, a separate validation cohort of over a hundred different subjects was used. To predict cytomegalovirus infection status, the study brought together high-throughput TCR immunosequencing, statistical association of individual TCRs with disease status, and machine learning. A later analysis re-analyzed previously published TCR beta repertoires from several hundred donors and added high-resolution HLA genotyping to study TCR occurrence patterns. In the later analysis, no new phenotypic data were used to find candidate immune exposures; instead, reliance was placed on TCR beta sequences and their occurrence across donors. An earlier analysis of about 600 of the donors used high-throughput TCR beta sequencing to judge whether each TCR beta V gene segment behaved as functional or pseudogenic. Alongside the repertoire data, information on donor age, sex, ethnicity and CMV serostatus was compiled. In a later genetic analysis, genome-wide SNP genotypes for about 55% of the 666 donors were used, and that subset was treated as a discovery cohort. Every repertoire in the discovery cohort had been generated on one and the same sequencing platform. Class I and class II HLA loci were covered by the typing at four-digit resolution. The number of typed donors differed by locus: about 620-630 for A, B, C, DRB1 and DQB1; 522 for DQA1; 606 for DPA1; and approximately 450 for DPB1. Roughly five DR-DQ haplotypes were handled as single units for association and clustering because linkage in the cohort was strong. On average, around 240,000 unique TCR beta nucleotide sequences were sequenced per donor among 398 genotyped donors of the cohort, with roughly 18% of those sequences being non-productive.

Here is what the overall study found, with its caveats: Only TCR beta chains were sequenced in this cohort, and the absence of alpha or paired-chain data limited detectable features. In an earlier analysis of around 500 of the donors, most TCR beta V segments appeared in productive rearrangements about 87% or about 30% of the time, broadly matching IMGT annotations. Assigning TCR associations to individual alleles was difficult when HLA alleles, especially DR and DQ, strongly co-occurred. A later analysis found that HLA-associated TCR beta chains were more clonally expanded and had lower generation probabilities than equally common non-associated chains. In a later analysis, several top co-occurrence clusters were reported to appear linked to parvovirus B19, influenza, CMV and Epstein-Barr virus. Because the 87-base-pair reads could not distinguish some IMGT-functional V segments, including TRBV6-2 and TRBV6-3, those segments were excluded. A further reported finding was that TCR beta sequences accurately predicted the HLA-A and HLA-B alleles for most subjects in the first cohort. Presence/absence analyses assumed roughly uniform sequencing depth across donors, an assumption that may not hold. While some public TCRs were present in many individuals, most TCR sequences turned up only very rarely across donors. For the cohort, immune exposure information was limited to CMV serostatus. In the study, 150 to 200 TCR beta chains were listed as associated with cytomegalovirus. The sequencing pipeline was judged likely to have produced a cluster of highly shared sequence variants as a technical artifact. Correlated functional status among segregating V segments might reflect linkage disequilibrium, but an unknown experimental factor could not be ruled out. According to the authors, the approach could potentially be generalized to other disease states and immunological phenotypes. An association between a missense DCLRE1C variant and V-gene and J-gene trimming of TCR beta chains was found in a later genetic analysis and replicated in an independent cohort. Because some donors lacked HLA typing at each locus, the association tests relied only on the typed subset. Specific HLA alleles were associated with 15,000 to 20,000 TCR beta sequences at a false discovery rate of 0.05 in a later analysis. In both the original and validation cohorts, the classifier was reported to diagnose cytomegalovirus status with high specificity and sensitivity. In vitro tests confirmed that a few of the cytomegalovirus-associated TCR beta chains recognize cytomegalovirus antigens. A later analysis found that most CMV-associated TCR beta chains appeared HLA-restricted, with HLA associations seemingly driven largely by CMV exposure. A later genetic analysis reported fewer N-insertions in productive TCRs among donors in an Asian-associated ancestry cluster than the roughly 620-donor mean. Because counts were too low, about 18 rarely observed V segments, including chromosome 9 orphons, were excluded from the earlier analysis of around 590 of the donors. In a later analysis, TCR association rates were found to vary across HLA loci, with the most associated TCRs seen for DRB1 alleles and the fewest for HLA-C alleles.

Germline trimming amounts to 0 bases on V and 0 bases on J, with 9 as the count of junction bases outside the gene matches. CDR1 LGHNA and CDR2 YSLEER are derived from the germline V gene. The CDR3 covers 18 residues, taking in both the cysteine and the phenylalanine. Of the read, only the CDR3 DNA is kept; its 54 bases are in frame from base 1. The library was generated by the immunoSEQ multiplex PCR assay. For the multiplex PCR, a mixture combining 60 forward primers for TCR Vbeta segments and 13 reverse primers for TCR Jbeta segments was used. The CDR3 region of rearranged TCR beta genes was amplified from genomic DNA with a multiplex PCR assay. The amplified TCR beta libraries were sequenced on the Illumina HiSeq System as 87-base-pair reads. From the authors' description of their analysis: In a later analysis, tens of millions of unique TCR beta chains were counted across the 690 or so repertoires, and roughly 11 million of these chains were shared by at least two donors. A nearest-neighbor algorithm error-corrected the raw reads and collapsed the reads into unique sequences, merging closely related sequences to remove PCR and sequencing errors. To assign V, D and J gene segments, CDR3 sequences were aligned to IMGT reference sequences. For a sequence to be retained, a match of at least six nucleotides to both a V gene segment and a J gene segment was required. A rearrangement counted as productive if the CDR3 had no stop codons and remained in frame with V and J, and every other rearrangement counted as non-productive. Following IMGT convention, CDR3 was defined as the stretch from the second conserved V-encoded cysteine up to the conserved J-encoded phenylalanine. In an earlier analysis of more than 550 of the donors, sequences lacking an unambiguous match to a single V gene segment were excluded. In an earlier analysis of roughly 600 of the donors, a V segment was called functional when productive rearrangements were above 56.7%, and segregating when the standard deviation between donors exceeded 5%. To diagnose cytomegalovirus status from the catalog of TCR beta chain sequences, a statistical classification framework was built. In a later analysis, V and J genes were assigned by comparing TCR nucleotide sequences against IMGT/GENE-DB human TR gene sequences. The TCRdist pipeline was used in a later analysis to assign CDR3 sequences and most-parsimonious VDJ recombination scenarios. In a later analysis, every TCR beta chain was defined by the combination of its CDR3 amino acid sequence and its V-gene family, and reads without a unique V-gene family were dropped. In a later analysis, nearly 600 highly shared, low-generation-probability nucleotide sequences were removed to address suspected cross-contamination and a sequencing artifact. In a later analysis, a clonal expansion index for each public chain was calculated from normalized within-repertoire ranks of inferred template counts. In a later analysis, generation probabilities were computed using a VDJ recombination model fitted to out-of-frame rearrangements, and the results were checked against IGoR. Hypergeometric tests were used in a later analysis to score TCR-TCR, TCR-HLA and TCR-CMV co-occurrence, with a repertoire-size bias correction applied to the TCR pairs. False discovery rates were estimated in a later analysis by permuting HLA or CMV assignments 20 times. In a later analysis, co-occurring TCRs were grouped using DBSCAN, with TCRdist sequence similarity added in when clustering inside HLA-allele-positive subsets. Co-occurrence clustering excluded repertoires with fewer than 30,000 or more than 120,000 public chains, plus five with anomalous nucleotide sharing. As stored in TCRdb, this immuneACCESS dataset retains in-frame rearrangements with V and J assigned. A fraction of the clones does not appear; measured against another copy, unresolved V genes explain less than half of the discrepancy, and the remainder lacks a known reason. V and J calls and clone size are those listed in that table; D and trimming were worked out from the DNA. This sample comprises about 100,000 clones, about 77% of them detected only once. The ten largest clones add up to approximately 4.8% of the sample.

The cohort comprised some 680 healthy bone marrow donors. All cohort members were sampled while nominally healthy, although unrecorded immune exposures were likely present. The donor was CMV seropositive and belonged to the group of 250 to 350 seropositive cohort members. Each donor provided a peripheral blood sample, and peripheral blood mononuclear cells were used for TCR beta sequencing. The Qiagen DNeasy Blood Extraction Kit was used to extract genomic DNA from the blood cell samples. Notes on this clone: This receptor's antigen is unknown. There are no base qualities to consult, and no much larger clone falls within one base.

The source is a woman aged 18-30 years in good health and CMV-seropositive. The chain couples TRBV4-3 to TRBJ2-3; TRBD2 lines up with 7 middle nucleotides. The material sequenced was PBMCs. The CDR3 corresponds to CASSQESGELPSTDTQYF. The nucleotide sequence is given as TGCGCCAGCAGCCAAGAAAGCGGGGAACTCCCTAGCACAGATACGCAGTATTTT.